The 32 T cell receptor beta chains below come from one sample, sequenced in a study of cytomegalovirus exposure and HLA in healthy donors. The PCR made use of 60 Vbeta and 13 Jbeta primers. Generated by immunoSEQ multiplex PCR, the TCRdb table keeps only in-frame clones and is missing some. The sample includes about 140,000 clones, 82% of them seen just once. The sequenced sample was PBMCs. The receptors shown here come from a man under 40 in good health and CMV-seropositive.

The CDR3 DNA follows: TGTGCCAGCAGCTCCTGGGACAGTCGGGGTGGCTACACCTTC. This encodes CASSSWDSRGGYTF. The rearrangement joins TRBV9 to TRBJ1-2, with 7 bases matching TRBD1. CDR3 length equals 14 residues. Unmatched junction bases numbered 10, after V lost 4 bases and J lost 7 bases. Looked up from germline, CDR1 is SGDLS and CDR2 is YYNGEE.

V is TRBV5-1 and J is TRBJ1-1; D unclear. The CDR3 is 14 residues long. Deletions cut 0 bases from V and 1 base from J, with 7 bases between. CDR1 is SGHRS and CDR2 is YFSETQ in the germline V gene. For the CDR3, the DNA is TGCGCCAGCAGCTTGGCCGCAGGGAACACTGAAGCTTTCTTT. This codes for CASSLAAGNTEAFF.

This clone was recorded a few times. This CDR3 reads CASSLRTGVFYEQYF. Here the CDR3 DNA reads TGTGCCAGCAGCCTAAGGACAGGGGTGTTCTACGAGCAGTACTTC. This chain joins TRBV7-8 and TRBJ2-7, with 9 positions matching TRBD1. V trimming: 5 bases; J trimming: 3 bases; junction bases outside the gene matches: 8. CDR3 length: 15 residues. Looked up from germline, CDR1 is SGHVS and CDR2 is FQNEAQ. The whole variable domain, filled in from reference TRBV7-8 and TRBJ2-7, reads GAGVSQSPRYKVAKRGQDVALRCDPISGHVSLFWYQQALGQGPEFLTYFQNEAQLDKSGLPSDRFFAERPEGSVSTLKIQRTQQEDSAVYLCASSLRTGVFYEQYFGPGTRLTVT.

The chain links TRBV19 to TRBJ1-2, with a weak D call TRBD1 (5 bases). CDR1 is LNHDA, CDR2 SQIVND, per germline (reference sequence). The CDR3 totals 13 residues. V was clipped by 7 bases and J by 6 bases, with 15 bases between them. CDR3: CASNPGGDDGYTF. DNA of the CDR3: TGTGCCAGTAACCCGGGGGGGGATGATGGCTACACCTTC.

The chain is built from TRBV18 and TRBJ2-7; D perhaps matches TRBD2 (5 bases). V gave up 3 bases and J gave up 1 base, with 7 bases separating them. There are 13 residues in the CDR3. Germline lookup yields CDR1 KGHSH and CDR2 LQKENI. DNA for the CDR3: TGTGCCAGCTCACCGAGCGGTTCCTACGAGCAGTACTTC. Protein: CASSPSGSYEQYF.

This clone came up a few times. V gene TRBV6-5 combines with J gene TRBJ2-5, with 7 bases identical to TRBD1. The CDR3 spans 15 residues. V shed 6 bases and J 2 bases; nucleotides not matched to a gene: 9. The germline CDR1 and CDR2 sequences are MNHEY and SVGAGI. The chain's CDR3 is CASRTLQGTQETQYF. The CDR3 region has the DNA TGTGCCAGCAGGACCTTACAGGGGACGCAAGAGACCCAGTACTTC.

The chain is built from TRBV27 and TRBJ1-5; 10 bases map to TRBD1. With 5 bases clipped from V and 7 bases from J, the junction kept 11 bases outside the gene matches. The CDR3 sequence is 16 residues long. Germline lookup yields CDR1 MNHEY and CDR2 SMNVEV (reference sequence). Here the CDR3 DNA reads TGTGCCAGCAGTACCGGGACAGGGGTCTTAGGCCAGCCCCAGCATTTT. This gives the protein CASSTGTGVLGQPQHF.

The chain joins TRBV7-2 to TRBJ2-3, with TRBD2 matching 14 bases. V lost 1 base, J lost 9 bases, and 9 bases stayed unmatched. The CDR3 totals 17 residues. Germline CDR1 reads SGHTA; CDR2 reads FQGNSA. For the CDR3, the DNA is TGTGCCAGCAGCTTAGGCGGGACTAGCGGGAGTTATGGAACGCAGTATTTT. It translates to CASSLGGTSGSYGTQYF.

CDR3 nucleotides: TGCGCCAGCAGCCGCGGGACCTCGACCTTCTCCTACAATGAGCAGTTCTTC. It yields the protein CASSRGTSTFSYNEQFF. The chain uses TRBV4-1 and TRBJ2-1; TRBD2 might be the D (6 bases). Trimming removed 4 bases from V and 0 bases from J, with 16 bases in between. This CDR3 spans 17 amino acids. Germline loops: CDR1 MGHRA, CDR2 YSYEKL.

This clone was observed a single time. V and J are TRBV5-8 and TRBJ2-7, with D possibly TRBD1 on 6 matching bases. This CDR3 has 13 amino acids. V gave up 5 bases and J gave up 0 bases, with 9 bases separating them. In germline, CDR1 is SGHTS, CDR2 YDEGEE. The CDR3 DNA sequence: TGTGCCAGCAGGCGGACAGTCTCCTACGAGCAGTACTTC. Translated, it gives CASRRTVSYEQYF.

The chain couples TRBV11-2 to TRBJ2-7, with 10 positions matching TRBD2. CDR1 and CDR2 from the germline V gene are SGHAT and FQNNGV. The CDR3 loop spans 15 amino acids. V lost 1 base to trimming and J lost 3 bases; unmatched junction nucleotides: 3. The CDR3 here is CASSLAASGGYEQYF. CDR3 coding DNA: TGTGCCAGCAGCTTAGCCGCTAGCGGGGGCTACGAGCAGTACTTC. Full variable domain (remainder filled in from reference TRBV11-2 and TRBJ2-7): EAGVAQSPRYKIIEKRQSVAFWCNPISGHATLYWYQQILGQGPKLLIQFQNNGVVDDSQLPKDRFSAERLKGVDSTLKIQPAKLEDSAVYLCASSLAASGGYEQYFGPGTRLTVT.

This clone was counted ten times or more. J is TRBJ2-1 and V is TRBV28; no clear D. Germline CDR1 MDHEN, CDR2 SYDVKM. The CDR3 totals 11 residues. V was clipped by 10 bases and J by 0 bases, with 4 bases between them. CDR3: CATGSYNEQFF. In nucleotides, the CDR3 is TGTGCCACGGGCTCCTACAATGAGCAGTTCTTC. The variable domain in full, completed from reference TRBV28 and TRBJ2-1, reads DVKVTQSSRYLVKRTGEKVFLECVQDMDHENMFWYRQDPGLGLRLIYFSYDVKMKEKGDIPEGYSVSREKKERFSLILESASTNQTSMYLCATGSYNEQFFGPGTRLTVL.

CDR3 protein: CSVEQAGGPGDTQYF. DNA for the CDR3: TGCAGCGTTGAACAGGCGGGAGGGCCCGGAGATACGCAGTATTTT. This chain uses TRBV29-1 with TRBJ2-3; TRBD2 matches at 9 bases. Trimming cost V 2 bases and J 5 bases; bases outside gene matches: 8. CDR3 length: 15 residues. CDR1 is SQVTM, CDR2 ANQGSEA, per germline.

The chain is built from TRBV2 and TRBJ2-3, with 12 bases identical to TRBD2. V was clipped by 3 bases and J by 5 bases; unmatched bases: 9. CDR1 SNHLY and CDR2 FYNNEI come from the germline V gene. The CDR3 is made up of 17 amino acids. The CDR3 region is CASSEDLAGGGKDTQYF. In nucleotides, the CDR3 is TGTGCCAGCAGTGAGGATCTAGCGGGAGGGGGAAAAGATACGCAGTATTTT. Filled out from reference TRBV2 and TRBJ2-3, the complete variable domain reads EPEVTQTPSHQVTQMGQEVILRCVPISNHLYFYWYRQILGQKVEFLVSFYNNEISEKSEIFDDQFSVERPDGSNFTLKIRSTKLEDSAMYFCASSEDLAGGGKDTQYFGPGTRLTVL.

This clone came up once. The CDR3 sequence is CASSALRSDPRYCYTF. The CDR3 nucleotides read TGTGCCAGCAGCGCGTTAAGAAGCGATCCACGTTATTGCTACACCTTC. J is TRBJ1-2 and V is TRBV9, with D hard to call. V lost 3 bases to trimming and J lost 9 bases, with 24 bases between them. This CDR3 comprises 16 residues. Germline CDR1 is SGDLS and CDR2 is YYNGEE.

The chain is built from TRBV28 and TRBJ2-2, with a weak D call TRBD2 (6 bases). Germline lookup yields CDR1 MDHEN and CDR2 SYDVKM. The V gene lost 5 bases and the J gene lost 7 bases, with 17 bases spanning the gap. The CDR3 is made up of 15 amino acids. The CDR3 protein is CASSTIGSGNGELFF. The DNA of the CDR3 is TGTGCCAGCAGTACAATCGGGAGTGGCAACGGGGAGCTGTTTTTT.

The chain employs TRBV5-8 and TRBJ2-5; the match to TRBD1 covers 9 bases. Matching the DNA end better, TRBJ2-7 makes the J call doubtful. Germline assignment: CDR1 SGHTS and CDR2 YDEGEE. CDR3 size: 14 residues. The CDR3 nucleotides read TGTGCCAGCACCCTTGGACAGGGGTACTACGAGCAGTACTTC. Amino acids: CASTLGQGYYEQYF.

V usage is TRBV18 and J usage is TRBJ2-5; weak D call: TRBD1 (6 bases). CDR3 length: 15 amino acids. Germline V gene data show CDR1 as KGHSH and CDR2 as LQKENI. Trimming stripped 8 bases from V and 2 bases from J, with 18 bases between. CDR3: CASNWAGQGQETQYF. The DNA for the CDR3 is TGTGCCAGCAATTGGGCAGGCCAGGGGCAAGAGACCCAGTACTTC.

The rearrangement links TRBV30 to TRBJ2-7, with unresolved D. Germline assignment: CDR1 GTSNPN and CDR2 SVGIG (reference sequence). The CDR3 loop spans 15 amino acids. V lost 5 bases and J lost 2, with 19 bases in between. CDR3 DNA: TGTGCCTGGGCCCCTGAGGTGAGGTGGACCTACGAGCAGTACTTC. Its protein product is CAWAPEVRWTYEQYF.

The CDR3 sequence: CASSPLTGTGPYEQYF. Here the CDR3 DNA reads TGTGCCAGCAGTCCCTTGACCGGGACAGGGCCATACGAGCAGTACTTC. This sequence joins TRBV28 and TRBJ2-7; 9 nucleotides agree with TRBD1. The CDR3 loop spans 16 amino acids. V trimming: 5 bases; J trimming: 4 bases; junction bases outside the gene matches: 12. Germline lookup yields CDR1 MDHEN and CDR2 SYDVKM.

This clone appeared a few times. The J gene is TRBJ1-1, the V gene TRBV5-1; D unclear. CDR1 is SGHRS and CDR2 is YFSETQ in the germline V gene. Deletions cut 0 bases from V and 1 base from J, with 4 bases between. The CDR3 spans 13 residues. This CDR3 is CASSLGGNTEAFF. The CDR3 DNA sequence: TGCGCCAGCAGCTTGGGCGGGAACACTGAAGCTTTCTTT.

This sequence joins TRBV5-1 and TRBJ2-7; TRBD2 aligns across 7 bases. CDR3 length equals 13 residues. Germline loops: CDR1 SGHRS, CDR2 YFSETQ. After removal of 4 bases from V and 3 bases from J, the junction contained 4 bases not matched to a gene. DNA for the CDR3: TGCGCCAGCAGCATAGCTAGCGGCTACGAGCAGTACTTC. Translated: CASSIASGYEQYF.

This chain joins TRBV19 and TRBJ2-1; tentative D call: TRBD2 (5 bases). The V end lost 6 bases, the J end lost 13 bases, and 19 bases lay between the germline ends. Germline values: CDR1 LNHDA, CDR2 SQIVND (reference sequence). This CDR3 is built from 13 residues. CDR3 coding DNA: TGTGCCAGTAGCCCCGCCGCGGGCGGTTTTCAGTTCTTC. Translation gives CASSPAAGGFQFF.

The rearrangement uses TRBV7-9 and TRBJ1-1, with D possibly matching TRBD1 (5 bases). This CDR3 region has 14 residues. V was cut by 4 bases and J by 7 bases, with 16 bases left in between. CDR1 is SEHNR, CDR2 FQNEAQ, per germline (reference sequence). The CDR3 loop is CASSYGGGIDEAFF. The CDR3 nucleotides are TGTGCCAGCAGCTACGGGGGGGGGATTGATGAAGCTTTCTTT.

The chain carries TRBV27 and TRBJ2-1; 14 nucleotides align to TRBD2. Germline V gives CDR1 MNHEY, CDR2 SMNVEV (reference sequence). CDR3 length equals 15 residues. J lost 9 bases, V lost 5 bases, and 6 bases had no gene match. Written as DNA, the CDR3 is TGTGCCAGCAGTCAGGGACTAGCGGGGGCCGGTGAGCAGTTCTTC. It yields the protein CASSQGLAGAGEQFF.

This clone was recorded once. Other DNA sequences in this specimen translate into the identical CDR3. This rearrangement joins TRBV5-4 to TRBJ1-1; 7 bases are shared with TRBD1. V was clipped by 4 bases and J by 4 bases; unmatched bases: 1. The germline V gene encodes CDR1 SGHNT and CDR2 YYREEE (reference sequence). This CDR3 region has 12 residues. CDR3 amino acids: CASSPGGTEAFF. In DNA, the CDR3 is TGTGCCAGCAGCCCAGGGGGCACTGAAGCTTTCTTT.

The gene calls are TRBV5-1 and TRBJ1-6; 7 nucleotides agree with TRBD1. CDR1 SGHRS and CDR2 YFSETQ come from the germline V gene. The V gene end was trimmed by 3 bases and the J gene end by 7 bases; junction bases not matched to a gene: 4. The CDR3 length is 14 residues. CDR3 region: CASSWTGRNSPLHF. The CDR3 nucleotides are TGCGCCAGCAGCTGGACAGGCCGAAATTCACCCCTCCACTTT.

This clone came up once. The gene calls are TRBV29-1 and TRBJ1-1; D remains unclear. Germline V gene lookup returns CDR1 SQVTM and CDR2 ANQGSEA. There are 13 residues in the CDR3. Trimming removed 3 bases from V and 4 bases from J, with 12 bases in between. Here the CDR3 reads CSVERQPPTEAFF. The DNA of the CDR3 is TGCAGCGTTGAGAGGCAACCACCCACTGAAGCTTTCTTT.

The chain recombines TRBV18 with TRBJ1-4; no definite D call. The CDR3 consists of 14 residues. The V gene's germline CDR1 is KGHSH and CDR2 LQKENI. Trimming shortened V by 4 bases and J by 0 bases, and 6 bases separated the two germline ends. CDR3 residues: CASSLTATNEKLFF. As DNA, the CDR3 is TGTGCCAGCTCACTCACAGCAACTAATGAAAAACTGTTTTTT.

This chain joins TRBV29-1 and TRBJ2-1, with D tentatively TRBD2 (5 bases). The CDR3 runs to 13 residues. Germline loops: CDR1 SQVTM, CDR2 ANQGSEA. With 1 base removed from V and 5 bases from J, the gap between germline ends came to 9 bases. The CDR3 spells CSVEGAGDNEQFF. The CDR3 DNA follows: TGCAGCGTTGAAGGGGCCGGGGACAATGAGCAGTTCTTC.

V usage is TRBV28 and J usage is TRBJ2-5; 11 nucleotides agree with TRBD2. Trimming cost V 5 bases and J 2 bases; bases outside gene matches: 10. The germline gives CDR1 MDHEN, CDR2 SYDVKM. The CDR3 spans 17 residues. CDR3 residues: CASSTKPSGGQQETQYF. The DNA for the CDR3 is TGTGCCAGCAGTACAAAACCTAGCGGGGGGCAACAAGAGACCCAGTACTTC.

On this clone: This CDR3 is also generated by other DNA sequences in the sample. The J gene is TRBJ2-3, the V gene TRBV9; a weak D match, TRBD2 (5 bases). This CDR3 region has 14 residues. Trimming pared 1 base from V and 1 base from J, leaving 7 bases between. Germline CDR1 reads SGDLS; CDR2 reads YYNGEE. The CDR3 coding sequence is TGTGCCAGCAGCGTATCCGGGGGCACAGATACGCAGTATTTT. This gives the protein CASSVSGGTDTQYF.